Reported below is one T cell receptor beta chain. Its antigen is not identified. These data are taken from a study of T cells expressing NK-cell markers. The overall study: Seven donors tested HCMV-seropositive and one tested seronegative among the eight sequenced.

TCRdb reanalyzed the 5' RACE reads, giving one entry per CDR3 protein sequence and no DNA. Its table lists fewer than 300,000 distinct CDR3 sequences. There are 15 residues in the CDR3. The germline gives CDR1 LNHNV, CDR2 YYDKDF (reference sequence). Study outcomes and limitations: CD8+ T cells in over five donors included dominant NKG2C+ clonotypes at 1.0-7.0%.

The chain uses TRBV15 and TRBJ1-5. The TCR comes from a woman between 18 and 70 years old in good health. The sequencing sample was made of blood T cells: a sorted CD56 or NKG2C T cell subset, CD4+ or CD8+ T cells, or bulk PBMC T cells (not recorded which). The CDR3 sequence is CATSRDLGGYESQHF.